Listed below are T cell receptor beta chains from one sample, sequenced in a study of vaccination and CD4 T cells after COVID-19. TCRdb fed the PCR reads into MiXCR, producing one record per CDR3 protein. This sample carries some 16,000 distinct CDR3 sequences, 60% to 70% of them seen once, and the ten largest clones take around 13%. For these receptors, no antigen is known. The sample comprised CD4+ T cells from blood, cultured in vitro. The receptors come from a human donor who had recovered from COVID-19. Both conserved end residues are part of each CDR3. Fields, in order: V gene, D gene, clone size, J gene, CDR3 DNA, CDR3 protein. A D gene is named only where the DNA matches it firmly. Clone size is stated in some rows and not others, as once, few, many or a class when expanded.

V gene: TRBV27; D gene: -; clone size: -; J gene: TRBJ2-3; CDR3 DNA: TGTGCCAGCCGAAACCCCGGGGGCCCCTCTAGCACAGATACGCAGTATTTT; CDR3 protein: CASRNPGGPSSTDTQYF
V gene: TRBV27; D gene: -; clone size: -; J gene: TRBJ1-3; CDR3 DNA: TGTGCCAGCAGTTTGACAGCAGTTGGAAACACCATATATTTT; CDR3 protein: CASSLTAVGNTIYF
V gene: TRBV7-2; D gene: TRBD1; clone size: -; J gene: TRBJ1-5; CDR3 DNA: TGTGCCAGCAGTTACAGGGGAAAGCAGCCCCAGCATTTT; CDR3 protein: CASSYRGKQPQHF
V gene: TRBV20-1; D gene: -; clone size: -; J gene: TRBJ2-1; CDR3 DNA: TGCAGTGCTAGAGATCCCGGACAGCCGAACAATGAGCAGTTCTTC; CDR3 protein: CSARDPGQPNNEQFF
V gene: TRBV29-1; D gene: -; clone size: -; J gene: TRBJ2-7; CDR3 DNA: TGCAGCGTCCTGGACGTGTACGAGCAGTACTTC; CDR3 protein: CSVLDVYEQYF
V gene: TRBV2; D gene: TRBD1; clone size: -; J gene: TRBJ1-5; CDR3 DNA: TGTGCCAGCAGTCTCGGGACAGGGGGCCATCAGCCCCAGCATTTT; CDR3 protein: CASSLGTGGHQPQHF
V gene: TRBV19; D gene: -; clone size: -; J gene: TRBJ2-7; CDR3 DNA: TGTGCCAGTAGCGTGGACGGACCGCGATACGAGCAGTACTTC; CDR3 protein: CASSVDGPRYEQYF
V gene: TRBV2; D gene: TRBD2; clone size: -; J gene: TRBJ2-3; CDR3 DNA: TGTGCCAGCACCCCTACCCGGACTAGCGGGGGGACAGATACGCAGTATTTT; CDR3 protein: CASTPTRTSGGTDTQYF
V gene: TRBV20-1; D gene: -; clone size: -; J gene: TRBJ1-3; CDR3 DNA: TGCAGTGCCCCGGTAGGGGGCTCTGGAAACACCATATATTTT; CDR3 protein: CSAPVGGSGNTIYF
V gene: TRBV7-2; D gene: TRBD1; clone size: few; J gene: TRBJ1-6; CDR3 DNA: TGTGCCAGCAGCAGCTCCGGGACAGCCGGTGCAACCCTCCACTTT; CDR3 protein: CASSSSGTAGATLHF
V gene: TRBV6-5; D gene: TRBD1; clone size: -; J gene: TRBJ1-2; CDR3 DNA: TGTGCCAGCAGTTACAGACAGGGGGACTATGGCTACACCTTC; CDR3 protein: CASSYRQGDYGYTF
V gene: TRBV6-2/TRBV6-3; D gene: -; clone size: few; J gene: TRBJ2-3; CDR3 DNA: TGTGCCAGCAGTTATAGGGCGAAACCAGATACGCAGTATTTT; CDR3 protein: CASSYRAKPDTQYF
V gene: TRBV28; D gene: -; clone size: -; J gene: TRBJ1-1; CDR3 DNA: TGTGCCAGCAGTTTCGGGAAGGCCACTGAAGCTTTCTTT; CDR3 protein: CASSFGKATEAFF
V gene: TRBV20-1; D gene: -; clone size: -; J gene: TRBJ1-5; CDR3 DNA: TGCAGTGCTAGAGGTAGCCAGGGTGGGAAACAAGTCGGGCCCCAGCATTTT; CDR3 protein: CSARGSQGGKQVGPQHF
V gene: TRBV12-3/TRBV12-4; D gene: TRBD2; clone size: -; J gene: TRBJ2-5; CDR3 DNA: TGTGCCAGCAGTCCGGGGACTAGCGGGAGTCGCACCCAGTACTTC; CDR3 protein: CASSPGTSGSRTQYF
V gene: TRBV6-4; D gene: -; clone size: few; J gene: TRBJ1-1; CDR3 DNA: TGTGCCAGCAGTCTGACAGTGAACACTGAAGCTTTCTTT; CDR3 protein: CASSLTVNTEAFF
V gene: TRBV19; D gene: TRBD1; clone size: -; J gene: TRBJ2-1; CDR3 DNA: TGTGCCAGTAGTATCATCACCGGGACAGGCAATGAGCAGTTCTTC; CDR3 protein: CASSIITGTGNEQFF
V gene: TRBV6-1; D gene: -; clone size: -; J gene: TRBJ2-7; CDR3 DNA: TGTGCCAGCTCGACCGGACCGACCTACGAGCAGTACTTC; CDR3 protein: CASSTGPTYEQYF
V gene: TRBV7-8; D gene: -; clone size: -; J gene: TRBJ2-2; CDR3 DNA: TGTGCCAGCAGCTTAGAACGGGGCGTCCGTGGCACCGGGGAGCTGTTTTTT; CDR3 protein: CASSLERGVRGTGELFF
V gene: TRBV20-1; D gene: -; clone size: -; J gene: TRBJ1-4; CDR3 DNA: TGCAGTGCCCAAGAAGGCCCCATCGCTCCCTACCCCGCGGGAAAACTGTTTTTT; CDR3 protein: CSAQEGPIAPYPAGKLFF
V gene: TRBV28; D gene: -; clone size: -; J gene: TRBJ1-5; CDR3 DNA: TGTGCCAGCAGTTTATTAACCGGCGGGCAGCCCCAGCATTTT; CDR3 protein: CASSLLTGGQPQHF
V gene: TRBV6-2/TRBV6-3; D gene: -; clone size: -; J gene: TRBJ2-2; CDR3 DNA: TGTGCCAGCATGTGGATAGCAGTAACCGGGGAGCTGTTTTTT; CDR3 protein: CASMWIAVTGELFF
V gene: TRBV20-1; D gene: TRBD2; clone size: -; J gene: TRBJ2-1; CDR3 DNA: TGCAGTGCTAGCGTAGCGGGGAGCTCCTACAATGAGCAGTTCTTC; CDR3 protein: CSASVAGSSYNEQFF
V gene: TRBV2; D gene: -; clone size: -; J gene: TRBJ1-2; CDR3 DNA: TGTGCCAGCAAGTGGCAGGCAACGTCCTATGGCTACACCTTC; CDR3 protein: CASKWQATSYGYTF
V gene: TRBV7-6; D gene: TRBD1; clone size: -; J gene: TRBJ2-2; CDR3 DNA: TGTGCCAGCAGCTTAGCGCAGGCAGGGGGTGACACCGGGGAGCTGTTTTTT; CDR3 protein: CASSLAQAGGDTGELFF
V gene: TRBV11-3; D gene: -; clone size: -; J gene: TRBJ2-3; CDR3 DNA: TGTGCCAGCAGCTTGGGGTTTCCCCCAGATACGCAGTATTTT; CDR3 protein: CASSLGFPPDTQYF
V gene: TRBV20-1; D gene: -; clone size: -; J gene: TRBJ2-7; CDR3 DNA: TGCAGTGCTAGTCCCCCGGGGGAGCAGTACTTC; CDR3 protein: CSASPPGEQYF
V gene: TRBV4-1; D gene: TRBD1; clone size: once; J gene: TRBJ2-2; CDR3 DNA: TGCGCCAGCAGCCACGTTCAACAGGGGAGGGAGCTGTTTTTT; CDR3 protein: CASSHVQQGRELFF
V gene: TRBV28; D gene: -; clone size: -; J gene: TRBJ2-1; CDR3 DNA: TGTGCCAGTACATCCCGAAACAGTTACAATGAGCAGTTCTTC; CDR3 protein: CASTSRNSYNEQFF
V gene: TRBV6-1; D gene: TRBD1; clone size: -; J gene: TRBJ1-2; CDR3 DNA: TGTGCCAGCAGAAGACAGGGTGACAATGGCTACACCTTC; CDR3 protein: CASRRQGDNGYTF
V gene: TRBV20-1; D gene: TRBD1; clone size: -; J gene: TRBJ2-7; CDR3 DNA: TGCAGTGCTAGAGGGACAGGGATCGACGAGCAGTACTTC; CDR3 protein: CSARGTGIDEQYF
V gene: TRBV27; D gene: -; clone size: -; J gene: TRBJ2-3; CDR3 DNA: TGTGCCAGCAGTTTTGGCGCAGCGGTAAGCACAGATACGCAGTATTTT; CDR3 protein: CASSFGAAVSTDTQYF
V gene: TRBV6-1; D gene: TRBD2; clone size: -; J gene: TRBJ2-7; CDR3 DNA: TGTGCCAGCAGAAGCGGGGGGGCGGGCGAGCAGTACTTC; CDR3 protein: CASRSGGAGEQYF
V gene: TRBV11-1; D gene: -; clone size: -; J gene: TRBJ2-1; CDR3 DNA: TGTGCCAGCAGCGCCTACAGGGAACACAATGAGCAGTTCTTC; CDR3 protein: CASSAYREHNEQFF
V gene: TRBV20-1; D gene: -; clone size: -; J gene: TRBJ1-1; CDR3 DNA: TGCAGTGCTAGGGGGGAAAGGGGGTACACTGAAGCTTTCTTT; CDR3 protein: CSARGERGYTEAFF
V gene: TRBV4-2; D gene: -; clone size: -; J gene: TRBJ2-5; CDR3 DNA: TGTGCCAGCAGCCAAGGTGGCGGACTCCAAGAGACCCAGTACTTC; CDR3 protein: CASSQGGGLQETQYF
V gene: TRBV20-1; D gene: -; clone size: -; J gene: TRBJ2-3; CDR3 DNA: TGCGCAACCGTAGACACTAGCACAGATACGCAGTATTTT; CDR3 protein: CATVDTSTDTQYF
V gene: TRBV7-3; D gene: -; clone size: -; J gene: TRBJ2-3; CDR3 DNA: TGTGCCAGCAGCTTAACCCCCCCAAGTGGCTACTCCTACACAGATACGCAGTATTTT; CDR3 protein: CASSLTPPSGYSYTDTQYF
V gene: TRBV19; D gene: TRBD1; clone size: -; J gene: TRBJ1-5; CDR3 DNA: TGTGCCAGTAGTTGGGGGTACAGGGGTAACAATCAGCCCCAGCATTTT; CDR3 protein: CASSWGYRGNNQPQHF
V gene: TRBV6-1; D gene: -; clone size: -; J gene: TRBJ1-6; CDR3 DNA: TGTGCCAGCACTACATGGTTGGGAGGGAGGGGGAATTCACCCCTCCACTTT; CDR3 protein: CASTTWLGGRGNSPLHF